This T cell receptor (beta chain) originates from a study of T cell responses to AZD1222 COVID-19 vaccine. Study conclusions and caveats: Targets within unmutated variant regions were reportedly found for nearly half of spike-specific TCRs.

Only in-frame clones appear in the TCRdb table, and some are missing; sequencing was by immunoSEQ multiplex PCR. The sample gives about 160,000 clones, around nine tenths of which show up once; 5.5% is in the top ten. Trimming left V 3 bases short and J 2 bases short, with 11 bases between. The CDR3 totals 15 residues. Germline loops: CDR1 SGHRS, CDR2 YFSETQ. Concerning this clone itself: Its cognate antigen is unknown.

The sequence derives from an adult in good health. Sequences were derived from peripheral blood, sampled on day 0 of AZD1222 vaccination. The chain links TRBV5-1 to TRBJ1-4; D uncertain. CDR3 sequence reads: CASSSSGITNEKLFF. For the CDR3, the DNA is TGCGCCAGCAGCTCATCAGGAATTACTAATGAAAAACTGTTTTTT.